One and the same sample provided the 10 T cell receptor beta chains below, sequenced in a study of T cells after yellow fever vaccination. MiXCR, applied by TCRdb to the 5' RACE reads, yields one record per CDR3 protein. The sample includes about 580,000 distinct CDR3 sequences, around a sixth of them seen just once. The material sequenced was PBMCs, taken 5 to 6 days after the first yellow fever vaccination. These receptors were obtained from a man aged 18 to 35 who received the YFV17D yellow fever vaccine.

V usage is TRBV9 and J usage is TRBJ2-1, with 15 bases lining up with TRBD2. The germline gives CDR1 SGDLS, CDR2 YYNGEE. V was pared by 4 bases and J by 4 bases, with 6 bases of the junction left unmatched. This CDR3 is built from 17 residues. CDR3: CASSREGLAGGYNEQFF. In nucleotides, the CDR3 is TGTGCCAGCAGCCGGGAGGGACTAGCGGGGGGATACAATGAGCAGTTCTTC.

This clonotype was detected only a few times. V and J are TRBV18 and TRBJ1-1; 7 bases map to TRBD1. Germline V gene data show CDR1 as KGHSH and CDR2 as LQKENI. V shed 0 bases, J shed 4 bases, and the junction held 2 bases outside the gene matches. The CDR3 extends over 14 amino acids. The CDR3 is CASSPPRGATEAFF. In DNA form, the CDR3 reads TGTGCCAGCTCACCACCCAGGGGGGCCACTGAAGCTTTCTTT.

The J gene is TRBJ2-7, the V gene TRBV14; no clear D. CDR3 length: 14 amino acids. Germline assignment: CDR1 SGHDN and CDR2 FVKESK. V lost 0 bases, J lost 2 bases, and 8 bases lay in between. The CDR3 sequence: CASSQEGGTYEQYV. CDR3 DNA: TGTGCCAGCAGCCAAGAAGGCGGTACCTACGAGCAGTACGTC.

V is TRBV9 and J is TRBJ2-5, with 14 nucleotides matching TRBD2. The CDR3 is 16 residues long. Germline CDR1 SGDLS, CDR2 YYNGEE. J gave up 3 bases and V 0 bases, and 1 base lay outside the gene matches. The CDR3: CASSVEGLAGEETQYF. CDR3 DNA: TGTGCCAGCAGCGTAGAGGGACTAGCGGGGGAAGAGACCCAGTACTTC.

This sequence joins TRBV7-2 and TRBJ2-7, with a possible D match to TRBD1 (6 bases). In germline, CDR1 is SGHTA, CDR2 FQGNSA. This CDR3 region has 12 residues. V was shortened by 3 bases and J by 5 bases, with 8 bases between the two germline ends. CDR3 sequence: CASSFYRDEQYF. For the CDR3, the DNA is TGTGCCAGCAGCTTCTACAGGGACGAGCAGTACTTC.

Only a few counts were recorded for this clonotype. V and J are TRBV6-2 or TRBV6-3 and TRBJ2-4, with D possibly matching TRBD2 (6 bases). The CDR3 is 15 amino acids. The germline CDR1 and CDR2 sequences are MNHEY and SVGEGT. V gave up 5 bases and J gave up 1 base, with 12 bases separating them. The CDR3 nucleotides are TGTGCCAGCAGTGGGGGAGGCGGGGCCAAAAACATTCAGTACTTC. Translation gives CASSGGGGAKNIQYF.

This clonotype has more than one count but fewer than ten. The chain joins TRBV5-6 to TRBJ2-5; D is perhaps TRBD2 (6 bases). The CDR3 length is 13 residues. CDR1 and CDR2 (germline): SGHDT, YYEEEE. The V gene lost 7 bases and the J gene lost 4 bases, with 14 bases spanning the gap. The CDR3 sequence: CASVLRGGETQYF. The DNA of the CDR3 is TGTGCCAGCGTCCTAAGGGGAGGAGAGACCCAGTACTTC.

V usage is TRBV6-2 or TRBV6-3 and J usage is TRBJ1-5, with TRBD1 identical over 7 bases. Germline CDR1 is MNHEY and CDR2 is SVGEGT. The length of the CDR3 is 14 residues. Trimming removed 7 bases from V and 6 bases from J; junction bases left unmatched: 9. CDR3 protein: CASTRQGNGQPQHF. The CDR3 nucleotides are TGTGCCAGCACCCGACAGGGAAACGGTCAGCCCCAGCATTTT.

This clonotype showed up just a few times. This chain links TRBV11-3 with TRBJ2-1; 8 bases map to TRBD2. Per the germline V gene, CDR1 is SGHNT and CDR2 is YENEEA. V shed 1 base, J shed 7 bases, and the junction held 3 bases outside the gene matches. This CDR3 has 14 amino acids. The CDR3: CASSLAGGMNEQFF. The CDR3 nucleotides read TGTGCCAGCAGCTTAGCGGGGGGGATGAATGAGCAGTTCTTC.

The chain's CDR3 is CAISVGRNSPLHF. Written as DNA, the CDR3 is TGTGCCATCAGTGTTGGAAGGAATTCACCCCTCCACTTT. The gene calls are TRBV10-3 and TRBJ1-6; no clear D. Trimming cost V 4 bases and J 7 bases, with 8 bases left between them. The germline CDR1 and CDR2 sequences are ENHRY and SYGVKD. This CDR3 is 13 amino acids long.